Below, 2 T cell receptor beta chains from the same sample are listed, as sequenced in a study of T cell responses to AZD1222 COVID-19 vaccine. Sequencing used immunoSEQ multiplex PCR; TCRdb keeps in-frame clones, though not all of them. The data hold 120,000 or so clones, with about 86% observed a single time. The sequences come from peripheral blood, collected 28 days after the second AZD1222 dose. Receptors were obtained from an adult who received the AZD1222 COVID-19 vaccine.

V gene TRBV30 combines with J gene TRBJ2-7; no reliable D call. CDR3 size: 15 residues. V was cut by 1 base and J by 0 bases, with 13 bases left in between. The V gene's germline CDR1 is GTSNPN and CDR2 SVGIG (reference sequence). The CDR3 DNA reads TGTGCCTGGAGTGACCTTACATGGAGCTCCTACGAGCAGTACTTC. Amino acid sequence: CAWSDLTWSSYEQYF.

V usage is TRBV4-1 and J usage is TRBJ2-5; tentative D call: TRBD1 (6 bases). The CDR3 is 16 residues long. The V end lost 0 bases, the J end lost 5 bases, and 16 bases lay between the germline ends. CDR1 and CDR2 from the germline V gene are MGHRA and YSYEKL. The CDR3 DNA is TGCGCCAGCAGCCAAGATAAAAACAGGGAAGGGGAGACCCAGTACTTC. Translation gives CASSQDKNREGETQYF.